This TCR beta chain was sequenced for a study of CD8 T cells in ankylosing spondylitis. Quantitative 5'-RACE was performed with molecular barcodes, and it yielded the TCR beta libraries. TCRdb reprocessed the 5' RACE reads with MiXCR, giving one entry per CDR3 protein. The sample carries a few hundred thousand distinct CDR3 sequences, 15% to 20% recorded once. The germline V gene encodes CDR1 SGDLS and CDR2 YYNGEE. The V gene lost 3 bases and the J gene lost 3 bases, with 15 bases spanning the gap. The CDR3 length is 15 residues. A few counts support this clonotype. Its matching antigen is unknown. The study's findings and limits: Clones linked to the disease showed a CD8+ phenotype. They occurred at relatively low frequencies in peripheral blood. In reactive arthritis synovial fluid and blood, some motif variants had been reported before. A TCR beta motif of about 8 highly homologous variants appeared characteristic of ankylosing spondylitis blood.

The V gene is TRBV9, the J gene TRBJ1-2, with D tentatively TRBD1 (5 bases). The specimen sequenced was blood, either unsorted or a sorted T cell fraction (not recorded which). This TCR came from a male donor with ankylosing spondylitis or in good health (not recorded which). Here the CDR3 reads CASSGELAGHYGYTF. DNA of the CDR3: TGTGCCAGCAGCGGGGAACTGGCAGGGCACTATGGCTACACCTTC.